These T cell receptor beta chains were read from a single sample in a study of T cell responses to AZD1222 COVID-19 vaccine. Only in-frame clones appear in the TCRdb table, and some are missing; sequencing was by immunoSEQ multiplex PCR. Among tens of thousands of clones, about 90% were seen once, and the ten largest hold around 15%. Sequenced here: peripheral blood, sampled on day 0 of AZD1222 vaccination. These receptors all stem from an adult in good health. Both conserved end residues are part of each CDR3. D genes are given only for firm matches. Clone sizes are given selectively: once, few, many, or a class where the clone is expanded.

V gene	J gene	D gene	clone size	CDR3 protein	CDR3 DNA
TRBV6-5	TRBJ2-7	TRBD1	NA	CASSYSMGQGTYEQYF	TGTGCCAGCAGTTACTCGATGGGACAGGGAACCTACGAGCAGTACTTC
TRBV3-1/TRBV3-2	TRBJ2-3	NA	NA	CASSQASGGSTDTQYF	TGTGCCAGCAGCCAAGCTTCAGGAGGAAGCACAGATACGCAGTATTTT
TRBV30	TRBJ1-6	NA	few	CAWGGGVRSPLHF	TGTGCCTGGGGGGGAGGGGTACGTTCACCCCTCCACTTT
TRBV4-1	TRBJ2-1	NA	NA	CASSQDGHNEQFF	TGCGCCAGCAGCCAAGACGGACACAATGAGCAGTTCTTC
TRBV30	TRBJ2-3	NA	NA	CAWSWGEGTDTQYF	TGTGCCTGGAGTTGGGGAGAGGGGACAGATACGCAGTATTTT
TRBV27	TRBJ2-5	TRBD2	NA	CASRVTGLAGLQETQYF	TGTGCCAGCAGGGTAACGGGACTAGCGGGGCTCCAAGAGACCCAGTACTTC
TRBV4-2	TRBJ2-6	NA	NA	CASSQDRVPEANVLTF	TGTGCCAGCAGCCAAGATCGGGTTCCAGAGGCCAACGTCCTGACTTTC
TRBV28	TRBJ1-2	TRBD1	NA	CASSPLSPTGGARGYTF	TGTGCCAGCAGTCCGCTTAGTCCGACAGGGGGCGCGAGGGGCTACACCTTC
TRBV24-1	TRBJ1-5	NA	once	CATSDFGWRPQHF	TGTGCCACCAGTGATTTCGGTTGGAGGCCCCAGCATTTT
TRBV3-1/TRBV3-2	TRBJ2-5	NA	NA	CASSQSSVTPQETQYF	TGTGCCAGCAGCCAATCTAGTGTTACACCACAAGAGACCCAGTACTTC
TRBV27	TRBJ2-1	TRBD2	NA	CASSLAGVVNEQFF	TGTGCCAGCAGTTTAGCGGGAGTCGTGAATGAGCAGTTCTTC
TRBV29-1	TRBJ2-5	NA	NA	CSVVGAAQETQYF	TGCAGCGTTGTAGGGGCAGCTCAAGAGACCCAGTACTTC
TRBV28	TRBJ1-1	TRBD1	NA	CASRTGWTEAFF	TGTGCCAGCCGGACAGGGTGGACTGAAGCTTTCTTT
TRBV28	TRBJ1-2	NA	NA	CASTKQVLRGGYTF	TGTGCCAGCACCAAACAAGTACTCCGTGGTGGCTACACCTTC
TRBV7-2	TRBJ2-3	TRBD2	NA	CASSLGLAADTQYF	TGTGCCAGCAGCTTAGGACTAGCGGCAGATACGCAGTATTTT
TRBV7-8	TRBJ2-2	TRBD2	once	CASSFVAGTGELFF	TGTGCCAGCAGCTTCGTAGCGGGAACCGGGGAGCTGTTTTTT
TRBV14	TRBJ2-1	TRBD1	NA	CASSHQTGDNYNEQFF	TGTGCCAGCAGCCATCAGACAGGGGATAACTACAATGAGCAGTTCTTC
TRBV5-1	TRBJ2-2	NA	NA	CASRKFTGLNTGELFF	TGCGCCAGCAGAAAGTTTACCGGGCTAAACACCGGGGAGCTGTTTTTT
TRBV4-2	TRBJ2-1	TRBD2	NA	CASSQSTSPWGGSYNEQFF	TGTGCCAGCAGCCAGTCTACTAGCCCGTGGGGGGGGTCCTACAATGAGCAGTTCTTC
TRBV19	TRBJ1-6	NA	NA	CASRQGVSVSNSPLHF	TGTGCCAGTAGACAGGGCGTCTCGGTTTCGAATTCACCCCTCCACTTT
TRBV10-2	TRBJ1-1	TRBD1	NA	CASSDGQGAGSTEAFF	TGCGCCAGCAGTGATGGACAGGGGGCTGGAAGCACTGAAGCTTTCTTT
TRBV18	TRBJ2-4	NA	NA	CASSPPSGGTAVNIQYF	TGTGCCAGCTCACCACCGTCCGGCGGGACAGCCGTAAACATTCAGTACTTC
TRBV10-3	TRBJ2-5	NA	NA	CAIQFGPQETQYF	TGTGCCATTCAATTTGGGCCCCAAGAGACCCAGTACTTC
TRBV6-1	TRBJ1-5	NA	NA	CASSEGRAEDQPQHF	TGTGCCAGCAGTGAAGGCAGGGCGGAGGATCAGCCCCAGCATTTT
TRBV5-6	TRBJ1-4	NA	NA	CASSSTNEKLFF	TGTGCCAGCAGCTCTACTAATGAAAAACTGTTTTTT
TRBV2	TRBJ2-5	NA	NA	CASSVGGETQYF	TGTGCCAGCAGTGTTGGGGGGGAGACCCAGTACTTC
TRBV29-1	TRBJ1-2	NA	NA	CSVEDQGTGYGYTF	TGCAGCGTTGAAGATCAGGGGACCGGCTATGGCTACACCTTC
TRBV5-6	TRBJ1-2	TRBD1	NA	CASSLGDRAYGYTF	TGTGCCAGCAGCTTGGGGGACAGGGCGTATGGCTACACCTTC